This TCR beta chain emerged from a study of T cells in Graves' hyperthyroidism and ophthalmopathy. This clonotype was observed at least ten times. TCR beta CDR3 regions were amplified from RNA. The primer set for the first-round RT-PCR of the TCR CDR3 was HTBI. In TCRdb, the multiplex PCR reads were re-called with MiXCR into one record per CDR3 protein. The sample has some 570,000 distinct CDR3 sequences; more than 13% are singletons. J lost 6 bases, V lost 5 bases, and 16 bases had no gene match. Looked up from germline, CDR1 is SGHNT and CDR2 is YENEEA. This CDR3 spans 16 amino acids. This chain links TRBV11-3 with TRBJ2-7; 7 bases agree with TRBD2. This receptor was taken from a woman between 18 and 29 years old with Graves' ophthalmopathy. The material sequenced was blood. In nucleotides, the CDR3 is TGTGCCAGCAGCGGGGGAGGGCTTTCCATTACGTCCGAGCAGTACTTC. Amino acids: CASSGGGLSITSEQYF. Combining the CDR3 with reference TRBV11-3 and TRBJ2-7 gives the whole variable domain EAGVVQSPRYKIIEKKQPVAFWCNPISGHNTLYWYLQNLGQGPELLIRYENEEAVDDSQLPKDRFSAERLKGVDSTLKIQPAELGDSAVYLCASSGGGLSITSEQYFGPGTRLTVT.